Sequencing of this T cell receptor beta chain was carried out in a study of blood T cell repertoires in COVID-19. The length of the CDR3 is 13 residues. Trimming cost V 3 bases and J 2 bases, with 8 bases left between them. Per germline, CDR1 MNHEY and CDR2 SMNVEV (reference sequence). This clone is a singleton in its sample. As originally analysed: Amplification with reference gene primers provided the estimates of nucleated cell counts. The method was immunoSEQ multiplex PCR; TCRdb's version includes in-frame clones alone and lacks a portion of them. V, J and clone size derive from that table, while D and trimming were established from the DNA sequence. The sample carries roughly 280,000 clones, approximately 91% recorded once.

The genes are TRBV27 and TRBJ2-7, with a possible D match to TRBD1 (5 bases). The sample taken for sequencing was peripheral blood. The source is a woman in her 30s with COVID-19, enrolled during active disease. The CDR3 DNA sequence: TGTGCCAGCAGTTTTGGGGCTACCTACGAGCAGTACTTC. It encodes CASSFGATYEQYF.